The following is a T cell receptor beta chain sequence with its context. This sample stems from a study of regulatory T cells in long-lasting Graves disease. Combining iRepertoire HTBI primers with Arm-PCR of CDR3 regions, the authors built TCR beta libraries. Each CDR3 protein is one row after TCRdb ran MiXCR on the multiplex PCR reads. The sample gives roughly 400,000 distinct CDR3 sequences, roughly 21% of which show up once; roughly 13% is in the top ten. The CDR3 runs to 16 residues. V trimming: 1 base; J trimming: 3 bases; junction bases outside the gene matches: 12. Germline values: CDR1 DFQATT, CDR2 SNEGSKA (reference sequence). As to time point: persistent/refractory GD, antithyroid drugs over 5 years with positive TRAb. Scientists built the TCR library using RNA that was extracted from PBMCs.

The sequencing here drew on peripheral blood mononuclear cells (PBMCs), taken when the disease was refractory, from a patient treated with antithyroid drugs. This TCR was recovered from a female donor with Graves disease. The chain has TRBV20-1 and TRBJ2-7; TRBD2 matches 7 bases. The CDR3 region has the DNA TGCAGTGCTAGAGCACAGTCTGCGGGCGGGAGCTACGAGCAGTACTTC. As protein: CSARAQSAGGSYEQYF.